The 20 T cell receptor beta chains reported below all come from one sample, sequenced in a study of technical replicates of blood from several donors. This table comes from immunoSEQ multiplex PCR, and its TCRdb copy is limited to in-frame clones, with some not included. Altogether approximately 70,000 clones are present, nearly 98% being singletons, with the ten largest covering 0.25% to 0.3%. The specimen sequenced was T cells isolated from PBMCs. The receptor set was obtained from a human donor in good health.

The chain carries TRBV5-1 and TRBJ1-4; D not resolved. The CDR3 sequence is 14 residues long. V shed 5 bases and J shed 8 bases, with 16 bases lying between them. Germline assignment: CDR1 SGHRS and CDR2 YFSETQ. The CDR3, as DNA: TGCGCCAGCAGTCTTGGGCAATTAAAGGAAAAACTGTTTTTT. It codes for CASSLGQLKEKLFF.

V and J are TRBV4-3 and TRBJ1-3; TRBD1 agrees at 7 bases. This CDR3 region has 18 residues. Losses at the gene ends were 4 bases for V and 1 base for J; bases not matched to a gene: 13. Germline CDR1 reads LGHNA; CDR2 reads YSLEER. CDR3 bases: TGCGCCAGCAGCCGGCTCAGGGGGAGCTCTGGATCTGGAAACACCATATATTTT. Protein: CASSRLRGSSGSGNTIYF.

This clone was observed a single time. The rearrangement uses TRBV6-5 and TRBJ1-1; D is undetermined. V lost 0 bases and J 3 bases, leaving 14 bases between the germline ends. CDR3 size: 16 residues. Germline lookup yields CDR1 MNHEY and CDR2 SVGAGI. The CDR3 DNA is TGTGCCAGCAGTTACTCGCTGGGCGCCTCGTACACTGAAGCTTTCTTT. Protein: CASSYSLGASYTEAFF.

The chain combines TRBV29-1 with TRBJ2-3, with D possibly being TRBD2 (6 bases). V lost 5 bases and J 7 bases, leaving 16 bases between the germline ends. The CDR3 is 13 residues long. The germline V gene has CDR1 SQVTM and CDR2 ANQGSEA. The CDR3 sequence is CSVRGRGLHTQYF. In DNA, the CDR3 is TGCAGCGTTCGGGGAAGGGGACTCCATACGCAGTATTTT.

The CDR3 sequence: CASSLGLQDYEQYF. The CDR3, as DNA: TGTGCCAGCAGTTTAGGTCTTCAGGACTACGAGCAGTACTTC. V usage is TRBV28 and J usage is TRBJ2-7; D unresolved. The V end lost 2 bases, the J end lost 3 bases, and 11 bases lay between the germline ends. This CDR3 has 14 residues. CDR1 and CDR2 (germline): MDHEN, SYDVKM.

The chain combines TRBV5-1 with TRBJ1-5, with no clear D. CDR3 length: 15 residues. V shed 4 bases and J shed 5 bases, with 16 bases lying between them. Germline V gives CDR1 SGHRS, CDR2 YFSETQ. The CDR3 here is CASSVSGDQDQPQHF. The DNA for the CDR3 is TGCGCCAGCAGCGTCTCAGGCGATCAAGATCAGCCCCAGCATTTT.

The chain links TRBV27 to TRBJ2-3; 10 bases match TRBD2. Trimming cost V 6 bases and J 6 bases; bases outside gene matches: 12. There are 16 residues in the CDR3. Germline V gene sequence: CDR1 MNHEY, CDR2 SMNVEV (reference sequence). CDR3 nucleotide sequence: TGTGCCAGCAGCCCGATCCTAGCGGGAGTCAGGGATACGCAGTATTTT. Protein sequence: CASSPILAGVRDTQYF.

This chain connects TRBV6-5 to TRBJ1-1, with 7 positions matching TRBD1. Germline CDR1 is MNHEY and CDR2 is SVGAGI. The CDR3 totals 12 residues. V was clipped by 8 bases and J by 5 bases; unmatched bases: 5. The CDR3 is CASRGGRTEAFF. DNA of the CDR3: TGTGCCAGCCGAGGGGGCCGGACTGAAGCTTTCTTT.

This clone has just one count. The chain carries TRBV30 and TRBJ1-3; D is undetermined. V dropped 4 bases and J dropped 0 bases, with 19 bases sitting between them. Germline loops: CDR1 GTSNPN, CDR2 SVGIG (reference sequence). The CDR3 is 17 amino acids. The CDR3 DNA follows: TGTGCCTGGATAAGTTGGGCAGGACTCTACTCTGGAAACACCATATATTTT. Protein sequence: CAWISWAGLYSGNTIYF.

V usage is TRBV2 and J usage is TRBJ2-7, with D hard to call. Germline lookup yields CDR1 SNHLY and CDR2 FYNNEI. This CDR3 spans 11 amino acids. Trimming pared 4 bases from V and 4 bases from J, leaving 5 bases between. CDR3 residues: CASSVGYEQYF. The CDR3 coding sequence is TGTGCCAGCAGTGTCGGTTACGAGCAGTACTTC.

This chain connects TRBV21-1 to TRBJ2-4; TRBD2 was called by the table and not checked on the DNA. TRBV21-1 constitutes a pseudogene. The CDR3 has 15 amino acids. The CDR3 spells CASSLRLQAKNIQYF. Here the CDR3 DNA reads TGTGCCAGCAGCTTAAGACTGCAAGCCAAAAACATTCAGTACTTC.

This clone was observed once. This sequence joins TRBV28 and TRBJ1-2; D is unresolved. The CDR3 length is 12 residues. Trimming removed 8 bases from V and 1 base from J, with 8 bases in between. Per the germline V gene, CDR1 is MDHEN and CDR2 is SYDVKM. The CDR3 DNA reads TGTGCCAGCCTTAAACTTAACTATGGCTACACCTTC. It is translated as CASLKLNYGYTF.

The chain's CDR3 is CAIMAPSGDYGYTF. The CDR3 coding sequence is TGTGCCATCATGGCCCCTTCAGGCGACTATGGCTACACCTTC. The chain has TRBV10-3 and TRBJ1-2; no reliable D call. V lost 7 bases and J lost 3, with 15 bases in between. Germline-derived CDR1 and CDR2 are ENHRY and SYGVKD. The CDR3 runs 14 residues.

The chain combines TRBV7-8 with TRBJ1-5; D unclear. Trimming cost V 3 bases and J 5 bases, with 11 bases left between them. The CDR3 extends over 14 amino acids. Germline values: CDR1 SGHVS, CDR2 FQNEAQ. CDR3 sequence: CASSFDRGYQPQHF. The CDR3 DNA sequence: TGTGCCAGCAGCTTTGATCGGGGTTATCAGCCCCAGCATTTT.

The rearrangement uses TRBV18 and TRBJ2-3, with TRBD1 matching 7 bases. Germline CDR1 is KGHSH and CDR2 is LQKENI. With 5 bases clipped from V and 3 bases from J, the junction kept 8 bases outside the gene matches. The CDR3 loop spans 15 amino acids. The CDR3 DNA reads TGTGCCAGCTCAAATACGGGACAGCCAACAGATACGCAGTATTTT. Amino acid sequence: CASSNTGQPTDTQYF.

This clone came up once. The chain recombines TRBV6-6 with TRBJ2-1; 7 nucleotides align to TRBD2. CDR1 is MNHNY, CDR2 SVGAGI, per germline (reference sequence). The CDR3 length is 15 residues. The junction had 7 bases not matched to a gene; V was cut back by 2 bases and J by 6 bases. The CDR3 DNA follows: TGTGCCAGCAGTTACAGGGCGGGAGCCCCCAATGAGCAGTTCTTC. This gives the protein CASSYRAGAPNEQFF.

This chain links TRBV5-6 with TRBJ1-4, with D possibly matching TRBD1 (5 bases). V dropped 4 bases and J dropped 14 bases, with 27 bases sitting between them. CDR1 SGHDT and CDR2 YYEEEE come from the germline V gene. The CDR3 extends over 16 amino acids. CDR3 residues: CASSRVPGSYRKWLFF. DNA for the CDR3: TGTGCCAGCAGCCGCGTCCCAGGGTCGTACAGAAAATGGCTGTTTTTT.

CDR3 nucleotide sequence: TGTGCCAGCAGCGCAAGCCCCGGGGAGCTGTTTTTT. Translation gives CASSASPGELFF. The V and J genes are TRBV9 and TRBJ2-2; no reliable D call. Germline V gene sequence: CDR1 SGDLS, CDR2 YYNGEE. V was cut by 3 bases and J by 6 bases, with 6 bases left in between. The CDR3 runs to 12 residues.

V and J are TRBV27 and TRBJ2-7; 8 bases are a match to TRBD1. The CDR3 covers 13 residues. The trim removed 5 bases at V and 0 bases at J, leaving 0 bases unmatched. Germline lookup yields CDR1 MNHEY and CDR2 SMNVEV (reference sequence). CDR3 coding DNA: TGTGCCAGCAGTCAGGGGGCCTCCTACGAGCAGTACTTC. Translation: CASSQGASYEQYF.

CDR3 sequence (DNA): TGCAGCGTTGAAAAGACGGGACTCACTGAAGCTTTCTTT. It encodes CSVEKTGLTEAFF. The chain uses TRBV29-1 and TRBJ1-1, with a tentative D call TRBD1 (5 bases). The CDR3 totals 13 residues. The V end was cut by 2 bases, the J end by 4 bases, with 11 bases between. Germline CDR1 and CDR2: SQVTM and ANQGSEA.